This T cell receptor (beta chain) was recovered during a study of cytomegalovirus exposure and HLA in healthy donors. Study conclusions and caveats: A highly shared variant cluster was judged a likely technical artifact. Presence/absence analyses assumed roughly uniform sequencing depth across donors, which may not hold. Most CMV-associated TCR beta chains were later found to appear HLA-restricted.

The V and J ends lost 3 bases and 2 bases, in that order; junction bases with no gene match: 6. This CDR3 is built from 15 residues. The germline CDR1 and CDR2 sequences are MGHRA and YSYEKL. The PCR ran on 60 Vbeta and 13 Jbeta primers. Here immunoSEQ multiplex PCR was the method, and the copy in TCRdb shows in-frame clones only, minus some. The table has around 160,000 clones, around 79% seen once. In the case of this clone: The antigen remains undetermined.

The source material was PBMCs. This TCR derives from a woman between 35 and 50 years old in good health and CMV-seropositive. The rearrangement uses TRBV4-1 and TRBJ1-2; 7 bases align to TRBD1. This CDR3 reads CASSQTPTGNYGYTF. CDR3 DNA sequence: TGCGCCAGCAGCCAGACCCCGACAGGGAACTATGGCTACACCTTC.